The 11 T cell receptor beta chains presented below share a single source sample, sequenced in a study of graft-versus-host responses after intestinal transplantation. Their cognate antigens are unknown. Only in-frame clones appear in the TCRdb table, and some are missing; sequencing was by immunoSEQ multiplex PCR. The repertoire holds tens of thousands of clones, with about 91% as singletons. Sequences were derived from unstimulated CD8+ T cells sorted from spleen or lymph node cells, sampled before transplant. These receptors were obtained from a human donor who was the organ donor for an intestinal transplant.

This clone was picked up one time. This chain joins TRBV5-1 and TRBJ2-7, with TRBD2 matching over 7 bases. Germline V gives CDR1 SGHRS, CDR2 YFSETQ. CDR3 length: 14 amino acids. V lost 0 bases and J lost 5; bases outside the gene matches: 5. CDR3 sequence (DNA): TGCGCCAGCAGCTTGGCAAGCGGGGCCAACGAGCAGTACTTC. This gives the protein CASSLASGANEQYF.

The table lists this clone with a count of one. V usage is TRBV19 and J usage is TRBJ1-1, with D unclear. The germline V and J ends were trimmed by 2 bases and 0 bases, with 7 bases remaining between them. This CDR3 is 14 amino acids long. Germline V gene sequence: CDR1 LNHDA, CDR2 SQIVND (reference sequence). CDR3: CASSIMGLNTEAFF. CDR3 nucleotide sequence: TGTGCCAGTAGTATAATGGGTCTGAACACTGAAGCTTTCTTT.

The rearrangement uses TRBV2 and TRBJ2-7; D gene ambiguous. This CDR3 is 14 amino acids long. The V and J ends lost 7 bases and 0 bases respectively, with 13 bases between them. In germline, CDR1 is SNHLY, CDR2 FYNNEI. The CDR3 protein is CASKRARVSYEQYF. In DNA form, the CDR3 reads TGTGCCAGCAAGCGTGCCCGCGTCTCCTACGAGCAGTACTTC.

This chain uses TRBV27 with TRBJ1-2, with 7 bases aligning to TRBD1. J lost 6 bases, V lost 0 bases, and 1 base had no gene match. CDR3 length equals 13 residues. Germline V lookup: CDR1 MNHEY, CDR2 SMNVEV (reference sequence). CDR3 in amino acids: CASSLSTGNGYTF. The CDR3 coding sequence is TGTGCCAGCAGTTTATCGACAGGGAATGGCTACACCTTC.

This clone was detected only once. The chain has TRBV2 and TRBJ1-1; the match to TRBD1 covers 8 bases. CDR3 length: 15 amino acids. V lost 6 bases and J lost 7; bases outside the gene matches: 13. Germline assignment: CDR1 SNHLY and CDR2 FYNNEI. DNA of the CDR3: TGTGCCAGCAGCGGAACCCGGGACAGGAAGGGTGAAGCTTTCTTT. Translated: CASSGTRDRKGEAFF.

This chain uses TRBV9 with TRBJ2-3, with TRBD2 matching 9 bases. The ends lost 3 bases at V and 0 bases at J; junction bases unmatched: 2. The CDR3 totals 15 residues. The V gene's germline CDR1 is SGDLS and CDR2 YYNGEE. The CDR3 coding sequence is TGTGCCAGCAGCGGCGGGACTAGCAGCACAGATACGCAGTATTTT. Translation gives CASSGGTSSTDTQYF.

The chain links TRBV6-5 to TRBJ1-4; D is uncertain. V was clipped by 3 bases and J by 4 bases, with 12 bases between them. Germline CDR1 is MNHEY and CDR2 is SVGAGI. The CDR3 sequence is 15 residues long. The CDR3 bases are TGTGCCAGCAGTTATACGGGATTACTTAATGAAAAACTGTTTTTT. It is translated as CASSYTGLLNEKLFF.

The chain couples TRBV12-5 to TRBJ2-7, with D tentatively TRBD2 (5 bases). The CDR3 is 14 residues long. Germline lookup yields CDR1 LGHNT and CDR2 FRNRAP. Trimming took 1 base from V and 3 from J, leaving 10 bases between them. The CDR3 sequence: CASGLAVGVYEQYF. CDR3 bases: TGTGCTAGTGGTTTGGCGGTGGGAGTCTACGAGCAGTACTTC.

The chain is built from TRBV12-5 and TRBJ1-1; D is ambiguous. V dropped 5 bases and J dropped 3 bases, with 10 bases sitting between them. Germline V gene data show CDR1 as LGHNT and CDR2 as FRNRAP. This CDR3 is built from 13 residues. As DNA, the CDR3 is TGTGCTAGTGGTCCGCCCGCCCACACTGAAGCTTTCTTT. Its translation is CASGPPAHTEAFF.

The gene calls are TRBV7-3 and TRBJ1-3; D remains ambiguous. Trimming stripped 8 bases from V and 5 bases from J, with 19 bases between. The CDR3 has 15 residues. Germline V gene data show CDR1 as SGHTA and CDR2 as FQGTGA. The DNA of the CDR3 is TGTGCCAGCCCTTGGGGAGTACATTACAGAAACACCATATATTTT. It specifies CASPWGVHYRNTIYF.

J is TRBJ1-6 and V is TRBV2; the D gene is possibly TRBD1 (6 bases). This CDR3 is built from 14 residues. The V end was cut by 9 bases, the J end by 0 bases, with 9 bases between. Germline CDR1 is SNHLY and CDR2 is FYNNEI. The CDR3 DNA reads as TGTGCCAGAGGGGGTGACTCCTATAATTCACCCCTCCACTTT. Its protein is CARGGDSYNSPLHF.